The clone carrying this T cell receptor beta chain has more than one count but fewer than ten. Its antigen is unknown. This entry comes from a study of T cells in localized non-small cell lung cancer. Measured with immunoSEQ multiplex PCR; TCRdb has only the in-frame clones, and not every one. The sample lists some 64,000 clones, under 90% seen once, with under 2% in the top ten. Overall study results and limits: Longer overall survival was linked to higher blood T cell density. A median around 57 of the top 100 tumor clones appeared in adjacent lung.

The CDR3 consists of 15 residues. Germline CDR1 and CDR2: MDHEN and SYDVKM. V was cut by 5 bases and J by 4 bases, with 17 bases left in between. The J gene is TRBJ1-1, the V gene TRBV28, with D tentatively TRBD1 (6 bases). The receptor comes from a woman aged 40-69 years with stage I lung adenocarcinoma. Sequencing used peripheral blood, obtained before any cancer treatment. The CDR3 bases are TGTGCCAGCAGTCCCAGGGGTGAAGGGGTCACTGAAGCTTTCTTT. This sequence encodes CASSPRGEGVTEAFF.